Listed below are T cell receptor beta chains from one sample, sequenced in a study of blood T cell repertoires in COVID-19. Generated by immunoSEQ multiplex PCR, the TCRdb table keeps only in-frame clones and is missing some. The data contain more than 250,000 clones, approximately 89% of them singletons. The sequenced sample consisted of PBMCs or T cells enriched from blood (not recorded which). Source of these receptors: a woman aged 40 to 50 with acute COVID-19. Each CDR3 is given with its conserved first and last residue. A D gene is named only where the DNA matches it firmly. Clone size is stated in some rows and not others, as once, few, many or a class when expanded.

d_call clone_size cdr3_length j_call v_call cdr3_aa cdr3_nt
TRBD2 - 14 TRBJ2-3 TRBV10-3 CAIRTSGRPDTQYF TGTGCCATCAGAACTAGCGGGAGACCAGATACGCAGTATTTT
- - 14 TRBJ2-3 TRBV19 CASNALGSTDTQYF TGTGCCAGTAACGCACTAGGGAGCACAGATACGCAGTATTTT
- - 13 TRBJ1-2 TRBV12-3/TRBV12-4 CASSPGVLYGYTF TGTGCCAGCAGCCCCGGAGTACTCTATGGCTACACCTTC
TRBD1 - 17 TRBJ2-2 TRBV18 CASSPNDRARVTGELFF TGTGCCAGCTCACCGAATGACAGGGCCCGGGTCACCGGGGAGCTGTTTTTT
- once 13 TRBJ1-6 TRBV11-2 CASSRAFNSPLHF TGTGCCAGCAGCCGAGCCTTTAATTCACCCCTCCACTTT
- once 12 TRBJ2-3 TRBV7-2 CASSKNMATQYF TGTGCCAGCAGCAAAAACATGGCTACGCAGTATTTT
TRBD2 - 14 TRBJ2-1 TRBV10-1 CASRREGGHNEQFF TGCGCCAGCAGACGGGAGGGAGGGCACAATGAGCAGTTCTTC
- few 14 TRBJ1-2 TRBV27 CASSLSAGRHGYTF TGTGCCAGCAGTTTATCGGCAGGGCGGCATGGCTACACCTTC
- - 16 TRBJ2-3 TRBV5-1 CASSLMGRGFDDTQYF TGCGCCAGCAGCTTGATGGGGCGGGGTTTCGACGATACGCAGTATTTT
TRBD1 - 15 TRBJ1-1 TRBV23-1 CASSHPTGVGAEAFF TGCGCCAGCAGTCATCCCACAGGGGTGGGGGCTGAAGCTTTCTTT
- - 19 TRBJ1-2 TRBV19 CASSPESRTRKDYHYGYTF TGTGCCAGTAGTCCAGAAAGCCGAACACGGAAGGACTATCACTATGGCTACACCTTC
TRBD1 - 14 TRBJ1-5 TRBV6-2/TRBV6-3 CASSRSGGLQPQHF TGTGCCAGCAGTCGGTCAGGGGGCCTACAGCCCCAGCATTTT
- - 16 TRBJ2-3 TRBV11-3 CASSFGGHPDTDTQYF TGTGCCAGCAGCTTCGGAGGTCATCCGGACACAGATACGCAGTATTTT
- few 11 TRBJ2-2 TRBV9 CASERTGELFF TGTGCCAGCGAGCGTACCGGGGAGCTGTTTTTT
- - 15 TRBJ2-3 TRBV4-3 CASSQQASGTDTQYF TGCGCCAGCAGCCAACAGGCCTCTGGCACAGATACGCAGTATTTT
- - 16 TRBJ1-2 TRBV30 CAGGGDMLPGTLGYTF TGTGCCGGAGGGGGGGACATGTTGCCCGGAACTTTGGGCTACACCTTC
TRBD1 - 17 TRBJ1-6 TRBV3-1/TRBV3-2 CASSRTGPSSYNSPLHF TGTGCCAGCAGCCGGACAGGGCCGAGCTCCTATAATTCACCCCTCCACTTT
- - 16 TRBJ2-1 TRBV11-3 CASSLDQMSSYNEQFF TGTGCCAGCAGCTTAGATCAAATGAGCTCCTACAATGAGCAGTTCTTC
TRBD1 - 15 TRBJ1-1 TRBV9 CASSVGTGPNTEAFF TGTGCCAGCAGCGTAGGGACAGGGCCGAACACTGAAGCTTTCTTT
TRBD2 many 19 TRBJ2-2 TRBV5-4 CASSYYNSFRGGNAGELFF TGTGCCAGCAGCTACTACAATTCCTTTCGGGGGGGGAACGCCGGGGAGCTGTTTTTT
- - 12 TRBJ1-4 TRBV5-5 CASSLAGEKLFF TGTGCCAGCAGCTTGGCAGGTGAAAAACTGTTTTTT
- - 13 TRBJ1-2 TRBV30 CAWSEAAFYGYTF TGTGCCTGGAGTGAAGCGGCATTCTATGGCTACACCTTC
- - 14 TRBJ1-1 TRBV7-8 CASSLVGRVAEAFF TGTGCCAGCAGCTTAGTCGGCAGGGTGGCTGAAGCTTTCTTT
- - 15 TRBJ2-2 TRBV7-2 CASSNPGQLAGELFF TGTGCCAGCAGCAACCCCGGACAGCTAGCCGGGGAGCTGTTTTTT
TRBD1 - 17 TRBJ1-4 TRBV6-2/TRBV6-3 CASSSSPYRGQDEKLFF TGTGCCAGCAGTTCTTCACCATACAGGGGGCAAGATGAAAAACTGTTTTTT
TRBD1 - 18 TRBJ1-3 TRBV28 CASSFMIGDRGYGNTIYF TGTGCCAGCAGTTTTATGATTGGGGACAGGGGCTATGGAAACACCATATATTTT
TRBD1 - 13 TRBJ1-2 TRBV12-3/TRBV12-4 CASSLTGDSGYTF TGTGCCAGCAGTTTAACTGGGGACAGTGGCTACACCTTC
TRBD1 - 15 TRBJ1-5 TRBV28 CASSLAGGVDQPQHF TGTGCCAGCAGTTTGGCAGGGGGCGTCGATCAGCCCCAGCATTTT
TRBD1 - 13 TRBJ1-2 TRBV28 CASEDRGSGGYTF TGTGCCAGCGAGGACAGGGGTTCGGGGGGCTACACCTTC
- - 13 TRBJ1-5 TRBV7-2 CASRGEIGQPQHF TGTGCCAGCAGAGGGGAAATTGGTCAGCCCCAGCATTTT
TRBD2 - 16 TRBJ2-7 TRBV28 CASSLVGREGRYEQYF TGTGCCAGCAGTTTAGTTGGTCGGGAGGGCCGCTACGAGCAGTACTTC
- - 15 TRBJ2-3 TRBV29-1 CSVAGPSSSTDTQYF TGCAGCGTTGCTGGGCCGTCTTCTAGCACAGATACGCAGTATTTT